Below, one TCR beta chain is given with its context. This specimen belongs to a study of shared clonotypes between healthy human individuals. V was pared by 3 bases and J by 1 base, with 15 bases between. CDR3 length: 16 amino acids. CDR1 is KGHSH, CDR2 LQKENI, per germline. Clones were read by immunoSEQ multiplex PCR, and TCRdb kept only the in-frame ones, dropping some. The sample lists a few million clones; more than 90% were seen once. The rearrangement joins TRBV18 to TRBJ1-1; the D is unclear. This sequence was found in a man between 18 and 29 years old in good health. Material for sequencing was naive CD4+ T cells sorted from blood. Regarding subset: CD45RA+ positively selected. CDR3 loop: CASSPNLFGRNTEAFF. CDR3 DNA sequence: TGTGCCAGCTCACCCAATCTCTTCGGGCGGAACACTGAAGCTTTCTTT. The whole variable domain, filled in from reference TRBV18 and TRBJ1-1, reads NAGVMQNPRHLVRRRGQEARLRCSPMKGHSHVYWYRQLPEEGLKFMVYLQKENIIDESGMPKERFSAEFPKEGPSILRIQQVVRGDSAAYFCASSPNLFGRNTEAFFGQGTRLTVV.